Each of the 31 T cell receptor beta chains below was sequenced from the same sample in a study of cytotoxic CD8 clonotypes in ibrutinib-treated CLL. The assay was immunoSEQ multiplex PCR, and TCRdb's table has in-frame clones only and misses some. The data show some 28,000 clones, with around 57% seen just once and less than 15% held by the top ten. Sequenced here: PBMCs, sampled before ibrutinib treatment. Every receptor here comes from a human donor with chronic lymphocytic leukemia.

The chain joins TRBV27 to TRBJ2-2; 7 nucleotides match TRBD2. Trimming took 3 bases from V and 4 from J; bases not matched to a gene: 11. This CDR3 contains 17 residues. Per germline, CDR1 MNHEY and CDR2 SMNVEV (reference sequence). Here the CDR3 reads CASSFQLAHASTGELFF. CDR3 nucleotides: TGTGCCAGCAGTTTCCAACTAGCGCACGCGAGCACCGGGGAGCTGTTTTTT.

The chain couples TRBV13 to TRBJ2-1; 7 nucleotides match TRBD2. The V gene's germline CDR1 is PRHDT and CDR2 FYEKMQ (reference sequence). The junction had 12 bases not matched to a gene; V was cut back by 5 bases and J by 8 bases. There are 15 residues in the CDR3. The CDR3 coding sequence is TGTGCCAGCAGCGACCTCTTGGGGGGAGGGGATGAGCAGTTCTTC. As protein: CASSDLLGGGDEQFF. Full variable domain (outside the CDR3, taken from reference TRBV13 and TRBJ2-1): AAGVIQSPRHLIKEKRETATLKCYPIPRHDTVYWYQQGPGQDPQFLISFYEKMQSDKGSIPDRFSAQQFSDYHSELNMSSLELGDSALYFCASSDLLGGGDEQFFGPGTRLTVL.

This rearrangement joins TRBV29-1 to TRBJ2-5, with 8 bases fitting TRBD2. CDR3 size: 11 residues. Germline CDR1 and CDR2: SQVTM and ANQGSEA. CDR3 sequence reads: CNGGAGETQYF. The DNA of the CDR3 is TGCAACGGGGGGGCTGGGGAGACCCAGTACTTC.

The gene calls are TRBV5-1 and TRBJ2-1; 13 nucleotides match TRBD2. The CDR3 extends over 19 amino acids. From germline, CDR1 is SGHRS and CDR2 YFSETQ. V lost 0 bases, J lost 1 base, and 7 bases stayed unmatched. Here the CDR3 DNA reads TGCGCCAGCAGCTTGGAAGGACTAGCGGGAGTCGGTTCCTACAATGAGCAGTTCTTC. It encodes CASSLEGLAGVGSYNEQFF.

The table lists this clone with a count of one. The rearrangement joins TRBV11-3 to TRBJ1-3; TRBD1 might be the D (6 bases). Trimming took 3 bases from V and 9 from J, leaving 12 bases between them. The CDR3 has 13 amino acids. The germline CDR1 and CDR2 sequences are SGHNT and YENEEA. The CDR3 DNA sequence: TGTGCCAGCAGCTTCGTAGCGGGGGCCACCATATATTTT. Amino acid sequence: CASSFVAGATIYF. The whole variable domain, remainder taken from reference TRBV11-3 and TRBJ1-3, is EAGVVQSPRYKIIEKKQPVAFWCNPISGHNTLYWYLQNLGQGPELLIRYENEEAVDDSQLPKDRFSAERLKGVDSTLKIQPAELGDSAVYLCASSFVAGATIYFGEGSWLTVV.

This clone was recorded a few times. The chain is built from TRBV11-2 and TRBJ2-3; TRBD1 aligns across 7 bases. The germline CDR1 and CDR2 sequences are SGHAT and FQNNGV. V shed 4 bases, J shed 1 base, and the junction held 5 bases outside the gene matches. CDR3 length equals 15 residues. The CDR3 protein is CASSSGQVRTDTQYF. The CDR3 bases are TGTGCCAGCAGCTCCGGACAGGTTCGCACAGATACGCAGTATTTT.

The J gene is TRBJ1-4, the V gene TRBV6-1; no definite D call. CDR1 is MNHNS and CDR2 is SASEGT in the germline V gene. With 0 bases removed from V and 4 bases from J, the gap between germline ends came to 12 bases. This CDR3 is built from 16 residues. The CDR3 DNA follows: TGTGCCAGCAGTGAAGCGCATTGGGGTGTTAATGAAAAACTGTTTTTT. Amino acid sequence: CASSEAHWGVNEKLFF.

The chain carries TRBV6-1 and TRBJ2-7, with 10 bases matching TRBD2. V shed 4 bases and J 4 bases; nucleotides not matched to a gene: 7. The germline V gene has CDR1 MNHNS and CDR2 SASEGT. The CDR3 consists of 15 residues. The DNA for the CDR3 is TGTGCCAGCAGTGTCGGGACTAGCGAAATGTACGAGCAGTACTTC. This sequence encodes CASSVGTSEMYEQYF.

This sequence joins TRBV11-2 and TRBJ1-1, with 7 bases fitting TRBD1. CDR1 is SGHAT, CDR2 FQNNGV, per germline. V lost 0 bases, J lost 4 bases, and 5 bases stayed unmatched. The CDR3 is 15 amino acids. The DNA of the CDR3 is TGTGCCAGCAGCTTAGATTCGACAGGGTCCACTGAAGCTTTCTTT. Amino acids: CASSLDSTGSTEAFF. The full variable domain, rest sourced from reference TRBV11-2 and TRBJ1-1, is EAGVAQSPRYKIIEKRQSVAFWCNPISGHATLYWYQQILGQGPKLLIQFQNNGVVDDSQLPKDRFSAERLKGVDSTLKIQPAKLEDSAVYLCASSLDSTGSTEAFFGQGTRLTVV.

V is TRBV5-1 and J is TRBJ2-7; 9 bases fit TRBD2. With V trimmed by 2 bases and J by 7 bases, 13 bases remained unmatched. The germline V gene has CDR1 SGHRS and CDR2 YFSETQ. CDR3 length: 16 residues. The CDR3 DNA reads TGCGCCAGCAGCTTCCGTTTTGGGACTAGCAACATTGAGCAGTACTTC. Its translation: CASSFRFGTSNIEQYF.

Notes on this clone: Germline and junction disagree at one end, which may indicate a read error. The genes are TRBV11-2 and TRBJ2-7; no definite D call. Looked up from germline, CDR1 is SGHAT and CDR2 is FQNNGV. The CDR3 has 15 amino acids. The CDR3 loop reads CASSLGEWPLRESSF. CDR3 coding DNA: TGTGCCAGCAGCTTAGGCGAGTGGCCCCTTCGCGAGTCCAGCTTC.

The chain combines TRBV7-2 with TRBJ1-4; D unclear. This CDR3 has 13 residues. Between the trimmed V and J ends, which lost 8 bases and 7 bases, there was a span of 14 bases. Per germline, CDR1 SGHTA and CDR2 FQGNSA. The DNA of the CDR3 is TGTGCCAGCTCATTTGGGTGGAGTGAAAAACTGTTTTTT. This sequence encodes CASSFGWSEKLFF.

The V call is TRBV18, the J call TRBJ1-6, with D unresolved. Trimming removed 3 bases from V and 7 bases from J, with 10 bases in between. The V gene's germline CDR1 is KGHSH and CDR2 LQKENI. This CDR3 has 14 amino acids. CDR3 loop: CASSPPVPNSPLHF. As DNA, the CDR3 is TGTGCCAGCTCACCGCCAGTACCGAATTCACCCCTCCACTTT.

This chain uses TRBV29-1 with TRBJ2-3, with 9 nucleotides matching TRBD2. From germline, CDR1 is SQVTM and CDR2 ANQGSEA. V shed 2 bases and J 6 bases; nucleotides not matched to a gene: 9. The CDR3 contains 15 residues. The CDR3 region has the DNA TGCAGCGTTGAACCTCTCGCGGGGGGGCGGGATACGCAGTATTTT. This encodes CSVEPLAGGRDTQYF.

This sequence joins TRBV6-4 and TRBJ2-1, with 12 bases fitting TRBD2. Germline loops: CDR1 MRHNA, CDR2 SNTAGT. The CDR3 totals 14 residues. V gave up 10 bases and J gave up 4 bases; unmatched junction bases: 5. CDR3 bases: TGTGCCAAAACGACTAGCGGGGGATACAATGAGCAGTTCTTC. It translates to CAKTTSGGYNEQFF.

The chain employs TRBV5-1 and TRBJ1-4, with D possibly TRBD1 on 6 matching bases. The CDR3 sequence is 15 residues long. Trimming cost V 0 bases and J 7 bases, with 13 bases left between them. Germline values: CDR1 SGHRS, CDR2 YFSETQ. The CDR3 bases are TGCGCCAGCAGCTTGGTTGGGGGCGGGAGTGAAAAACTGTTTTTT. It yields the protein CASSLVGGGSEKLFF.

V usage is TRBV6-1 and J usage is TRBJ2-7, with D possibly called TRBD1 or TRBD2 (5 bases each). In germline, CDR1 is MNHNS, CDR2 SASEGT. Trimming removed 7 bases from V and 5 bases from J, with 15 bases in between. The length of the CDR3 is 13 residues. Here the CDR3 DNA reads TGTGCCAGCATCCTATTTGGGGGACACGAGCAGTACTTC. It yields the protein CASILFGGHEQYF.

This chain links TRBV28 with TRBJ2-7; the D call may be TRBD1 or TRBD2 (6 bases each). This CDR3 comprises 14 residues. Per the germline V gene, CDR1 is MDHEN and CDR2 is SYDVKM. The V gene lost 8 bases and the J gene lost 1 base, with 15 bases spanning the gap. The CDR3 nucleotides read TGTGCCAGCTGCGGAGGGGGAACTTCCTACGAGCAGTACTTC. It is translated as CASCGGGTSYEQYF.

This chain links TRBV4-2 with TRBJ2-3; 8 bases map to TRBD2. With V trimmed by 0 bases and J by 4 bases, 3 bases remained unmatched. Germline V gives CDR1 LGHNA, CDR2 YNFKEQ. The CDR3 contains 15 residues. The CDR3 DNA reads TGTGCCAGCAGCCAAGATCGGGGGGGCCCAGATACGCAGTATTTT. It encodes CASSQDRGGPDTQYF.

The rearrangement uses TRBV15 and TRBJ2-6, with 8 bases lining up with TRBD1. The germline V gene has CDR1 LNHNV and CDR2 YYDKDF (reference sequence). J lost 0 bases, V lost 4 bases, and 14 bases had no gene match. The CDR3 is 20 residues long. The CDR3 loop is CATSTWWAGGDGSGANVLTF. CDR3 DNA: TGTGCCACCAGCACCTGGTGGGCAGGGGGCGACGGCTCTGGGGCCAACGTCCTGACTTTC. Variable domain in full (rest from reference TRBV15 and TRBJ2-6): DAMVIQNPRYQVTQFGKPVTLSCSQTLNHNVMYWYQQKSSQAPKLLFHYYDKDFNNEADTPDNFQSRRPNTSFCFLDIRSPGLGDTAMYLCATSTWWAGGDGSGANVLTFGAGSRLTVL.

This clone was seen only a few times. In DNA, the CDR3 is TGTGCCAGCGGGCCAATGGGGACGGACTTTCGGGAGACCCAGTACTTC. This codes for CASGPMGTDFRETQYF. The rearrangement links TRBV27 to TRBJ2-5; the D gene could be TRBD1 or TRBD2 (5 bases each). CDR3 size: 16 residues. Trimming removed 8 bases from V and 5 bases from J, with 24 bases in between. The germline V gene encodes CDR1 MNHEY and CDR2 SMNVEV (reference sequence).

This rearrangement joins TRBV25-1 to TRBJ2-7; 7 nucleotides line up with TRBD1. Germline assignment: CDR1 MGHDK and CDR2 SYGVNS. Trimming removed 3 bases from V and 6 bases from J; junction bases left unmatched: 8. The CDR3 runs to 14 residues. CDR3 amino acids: CASSDSGQAGEQYF. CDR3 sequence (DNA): TGTGCCAGCAGTGACTCCGGACAGGCCGGCGAGCAGTACTTC.

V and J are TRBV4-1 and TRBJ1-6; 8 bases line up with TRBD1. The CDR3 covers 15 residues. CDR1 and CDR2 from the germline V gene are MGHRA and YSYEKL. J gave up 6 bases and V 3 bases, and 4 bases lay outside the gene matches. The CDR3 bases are TGCGCCAGCAGCCAGACCAGGGGGCGTAATTCACCCCTCCACTTT. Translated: CASSQTRGRNSPLHF.

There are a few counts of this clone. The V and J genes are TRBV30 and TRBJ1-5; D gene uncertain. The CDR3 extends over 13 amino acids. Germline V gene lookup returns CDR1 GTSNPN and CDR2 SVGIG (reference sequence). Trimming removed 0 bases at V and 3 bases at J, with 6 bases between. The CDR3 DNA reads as TGTGCCTGGAGTGTTCAGGCCAATCAGCCCCAGCATTTT. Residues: CAWSVQANQPQHF.

CDR3 sequence reads: CASSFLQATNEKLFF. In DNA, the CDR3 is TGTGCCAGCAGTTTCCTCCAGGCAACTAATGAAAAACTGTTTTTT. J is TRBJ1-4 and V is TRBV28; D uncertain. The CDR3 sequence is 15 residues long. The germline V gene has CDR1 MDHEN and CDR2 SYDVKM. V lost 3 bases to trimming and J lost 0 bases, with 8 bases between them.

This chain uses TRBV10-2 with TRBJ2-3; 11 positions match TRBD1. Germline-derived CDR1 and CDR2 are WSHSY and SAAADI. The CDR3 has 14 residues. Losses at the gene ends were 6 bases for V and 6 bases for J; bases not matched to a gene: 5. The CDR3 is CASRTGTGGDTQYF. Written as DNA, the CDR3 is TGCGCCAGCAGGACCGGGACAGGGGGGGATACGCAGTATTTT.

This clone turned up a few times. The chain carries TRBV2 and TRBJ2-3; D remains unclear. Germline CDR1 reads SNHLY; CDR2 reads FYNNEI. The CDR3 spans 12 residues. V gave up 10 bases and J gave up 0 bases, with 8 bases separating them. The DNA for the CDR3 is TGTGCCACCTCGACTAGCACAGATACGCAGTATTTT. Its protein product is CATSTSTDTQYF.

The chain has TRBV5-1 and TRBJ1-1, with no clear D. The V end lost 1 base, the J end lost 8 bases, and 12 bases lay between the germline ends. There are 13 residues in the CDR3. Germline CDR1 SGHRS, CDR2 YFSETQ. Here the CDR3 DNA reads TGCGCCAGCAGCTTGTATGAGGGAACAGAAGCTTTCTTT. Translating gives CASSLYEGTEAFF. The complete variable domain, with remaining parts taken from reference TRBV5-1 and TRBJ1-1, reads KAGVTQTPRYLIKTRGQQVTLSCSPISGHRSVSWYQQTPGQGLQFLFEYFSETQRNKGNFPGRFSGRQFSNSRSEMNVSTLELGDSALYLCASSLYEGTEAFFGQGTRLTVV.

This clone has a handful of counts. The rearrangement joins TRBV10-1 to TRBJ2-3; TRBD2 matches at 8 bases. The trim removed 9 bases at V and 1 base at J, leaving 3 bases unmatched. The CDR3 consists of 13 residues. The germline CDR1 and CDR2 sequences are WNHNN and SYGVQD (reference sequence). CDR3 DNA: TGCGCCAGTAGCGGGGCAGGCACAGATACGCAGTATTTT. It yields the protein CASSGAGTDTQYF.

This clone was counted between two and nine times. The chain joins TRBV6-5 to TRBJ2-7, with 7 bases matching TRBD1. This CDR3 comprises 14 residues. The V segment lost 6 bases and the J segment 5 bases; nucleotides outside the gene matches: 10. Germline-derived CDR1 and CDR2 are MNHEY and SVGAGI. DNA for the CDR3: TGTGCCAGCAGGATACCGGGACAGTCCCACGAGCAGTACTTC. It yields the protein CASRIPGQSHEQYF.

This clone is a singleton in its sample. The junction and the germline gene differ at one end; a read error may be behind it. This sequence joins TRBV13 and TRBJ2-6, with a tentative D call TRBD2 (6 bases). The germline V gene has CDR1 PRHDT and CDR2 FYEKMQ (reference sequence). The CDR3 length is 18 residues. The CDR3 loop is CASSSLVGSLSEANVLTF. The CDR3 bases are TGTGCCAGCAGCTCCCTGGTCGGGAGCCTCTCTGAGGCCAACGTCCTGACTTTC.